This T cell receptor beta chain is drawn from a study of T cell responses to AZD1222 COVID-19 vaccine. Study overall: Second-dose intervals of approximately 4 or approximately 12 weeks were pooled. The study's findings and limits: There were vaccine-associated CD4 TCRs across spike, dominant at 160-218 and 743-854. A mostly white British donor set with more females was recruited, and clonal diversity was possibly underestimated. Spike-specific TCR breadth and depth were elevated following two AZD1222 doses.

A note on this clone: Its antigen is unknown.

This CDR3 has 13 residues. V lost 4 bases and J 0 bases, leaving 4 bases between the germline ends. Germline loops: CDR1 SGHRS, CDR2 YFSETQ. The table came from immunoSEQ multiplex PCR; TCRdb's copy has only in-frame clones and leaves some out. The table has about 180,000 clones, around nine tenths seen once; the top ten hold over 6%. The origin of this receptor is an adult in good health. Sequenced here: peripheral blood, sampled on day 0 of AZD1222 vaccination. The chain combines TRBV5-1 with TRBJ1-4; the D is unclear. CDR3: CASSQSTNEKLFF. The CDR3 DNA reads TGCGCCAGCAGCCAATCAACTAATGAAAAACTGTTTTTT.